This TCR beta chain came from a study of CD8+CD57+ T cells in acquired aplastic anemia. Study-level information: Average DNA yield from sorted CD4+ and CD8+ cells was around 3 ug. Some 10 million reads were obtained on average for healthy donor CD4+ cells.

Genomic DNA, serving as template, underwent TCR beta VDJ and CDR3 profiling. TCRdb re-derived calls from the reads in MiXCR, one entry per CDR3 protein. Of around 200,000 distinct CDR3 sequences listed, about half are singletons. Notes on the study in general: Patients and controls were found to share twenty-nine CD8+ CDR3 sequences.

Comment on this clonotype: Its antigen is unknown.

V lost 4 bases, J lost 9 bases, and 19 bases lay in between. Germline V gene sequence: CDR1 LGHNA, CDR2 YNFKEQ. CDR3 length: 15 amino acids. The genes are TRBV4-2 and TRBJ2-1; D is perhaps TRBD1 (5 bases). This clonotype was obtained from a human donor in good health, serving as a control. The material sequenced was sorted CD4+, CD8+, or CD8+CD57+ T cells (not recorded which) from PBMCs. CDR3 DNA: TGTGCCAGCAGCCGGGCAAGGGGTGACATAGTTGAGCAGTTCTTC. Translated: CASSRARGDIVEQFF.